This T cell receptor (beta chain) was sequenced during a study of patients and donors after allogeneic stem cell transplantation. CDR1 and CDR2 (germline): SGHAT, FQDESV (reference sequence). There are 13 residues in the CDR3. V lost 3 bases to trimming and J lost 4 bases, with 9 bases between them. This clonotype was observed a few times. TCRdb redid the calling of the RT-PCR reads with MiXCR, one entry per CDR3 protein. The table shows around 30,000 distinct CDR3 sequences, with 37% occurring only once. The V call is TRBV11-1, the J call TRBJ2-5; possible D gene TRBD2, 5 bases. The material sequenced was blood, either unsorted or a sorted T cell fraction (not recorded which). The TCR comes from a human donor who was either an allogeneic HSCT recipient or a stem cell or donor lymphocyte infusion donor (not recorded which). It is not recorded whose cells these are; they may come from a transplant donor. CDR3 bases: TGTGCCAGCAGCTTCCCCGGAGGAGAGACCCAGTACTTC. Encoded protein: CASSFPGGETQYF. Variable domain in full (rest from reference TRBV11-1 and TRBJ2-5): EAEVAQSPRYKITEKSQAVAFWCDPISGHATLYWYRQILGQGPELLVQFQDESVVDDSQLPKDRFSAERLKGVDSTLKIQPAELGDSAMYLCASSFPGGETQYFGPGTRLLVL.